This T cell receptor (beta chain) was sequenced for a study of molecular identifiers for immune sequencing clone quantification. Points from the study as a whole: Underestimated sizes of highly expanded clones could result from identical TCR molecules that share a barcode.

This clonotype appeared many times. What it binds is not known. After removal of 7 bases from V and 2 bases from J, the junction contained 6 bases not matched to a gene. The germline CDR1 and CDR2 sequences are MDHEN and SYDVKM. There are 14 residues in the CDR3. Previously described methods and listed TCR primers produced bulk TCR libraries. Each CDR3 protein is one row after TCRdb ran MiXCR on the PCR reads. The sample has approximately 63,000 distinct CDR3 sequences, around a fifth seen once; the top ten hold more than 1.2%. Isolation of naive CD8 T cells was achieved by sorting on a CD8+CD4-CCR7+CD45RA+ phenotype.

The V gene is TRBV28, the J gene TRBJ2-7, with TRBD1 identical over 9 bases. Sample: naive CD8+ T cells from blood, with Jurkat cell RNA spiked in. Documented subset: FACS-sorted CD8+CD4-CCR7+CD45RA+ naive T cells. The clonotype originates from a human donor in good health. Some libraries in this study had Jurkat cell RNA spiked in. The CDR3 bases are TGTGCCAGCACCTTTCGGGACAGGGCCTACGAGCAGTACTTC. Amino acid sequence: CASTFRDRAYEQYF.